The following is a T cell receptor beta chain sequence with its context. The data originate from a study of glioma-infiltrating T cells after dendritic cell vaccination. Study details: At biweekly intervals, patients got three intradermal dendritic cell vaccine injections.

The germline V gene encodes CDR1 GTSNPN and CDR2 SVGIG (reference sequence). V was clipped by 5 bases and J by 2 bases, with 15 bases between them. The CDR3 loop spans 14 amino acids. TCRdb's table, derived via immunoSEQ multiplex PCR, lists solely in-frame clones and lacks some. In the table there are over 3,000 clones, approximately 93% of which are singletons. The sequence was obtained from a human donor with glioblastoma. The material sequenced was blood, taken before dendritic cell vaccination. The V and J genes are TRBV30 and TRBJ2-5, with D possibly matching TRBD2 (5 bases). CDR3 sequence reads: CAWQTTNLQETQYF. The CDR3 region has the DNA TGTGCCTGGCAGACGACTAACCTACAAGAGACCCAGTACTTC.